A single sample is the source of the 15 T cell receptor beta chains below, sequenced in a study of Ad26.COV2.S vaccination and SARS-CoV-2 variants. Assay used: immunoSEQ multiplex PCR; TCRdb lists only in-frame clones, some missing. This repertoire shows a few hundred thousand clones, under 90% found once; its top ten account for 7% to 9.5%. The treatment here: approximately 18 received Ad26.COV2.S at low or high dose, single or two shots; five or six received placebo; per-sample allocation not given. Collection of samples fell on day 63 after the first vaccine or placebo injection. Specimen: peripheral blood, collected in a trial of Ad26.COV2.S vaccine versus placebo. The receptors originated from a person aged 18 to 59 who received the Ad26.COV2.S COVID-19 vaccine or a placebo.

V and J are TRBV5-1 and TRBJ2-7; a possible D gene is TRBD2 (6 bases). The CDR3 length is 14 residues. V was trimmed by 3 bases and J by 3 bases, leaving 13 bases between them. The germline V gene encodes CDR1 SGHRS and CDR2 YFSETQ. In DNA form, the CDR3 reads TGCGCCAGCAGCTGGAGATGGAGGGGCTACGAGCAGTACTTC. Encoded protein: CASSWRWRGYEQYF.

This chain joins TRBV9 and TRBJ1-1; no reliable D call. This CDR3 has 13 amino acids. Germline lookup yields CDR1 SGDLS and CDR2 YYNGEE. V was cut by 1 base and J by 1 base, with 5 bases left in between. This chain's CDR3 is CASSVTGNTEAFF. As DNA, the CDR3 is TGTGCCAGCAGCGTAACGGGGAACACTGAAGCTTTCTTT.

The CDR3 DNA follows: TGTGCCTGGAGGGAGCGGGAGACCCCGTCCTACGAGCAGTACTTC. Translating it yields CAWRERETPSYEQYF. V and J are TRBV30 and TRBJ2-7; TRBD2 aligns across 8 bases. The CDR3 has 15 amino acids. Unmatched junction bases numbered 8, after V lost 3 bases and J lost 1 base. Germline-derived CDR1 and CDR2 are GTSNPN and SVGIG (reference sequence).

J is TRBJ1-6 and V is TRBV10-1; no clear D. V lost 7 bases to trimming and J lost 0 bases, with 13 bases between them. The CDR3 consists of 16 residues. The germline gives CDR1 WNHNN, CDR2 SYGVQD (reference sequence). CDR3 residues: CASTELAGSYNSPLHF. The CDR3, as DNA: TGCGCCAGCACAGAACTTGCGGGCTCCTATAATTCACCCCTCCACTTT.

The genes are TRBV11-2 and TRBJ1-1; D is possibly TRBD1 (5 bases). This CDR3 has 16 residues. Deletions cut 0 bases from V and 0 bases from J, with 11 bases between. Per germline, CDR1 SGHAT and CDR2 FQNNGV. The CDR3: CASSLDSPGLNTEAFF. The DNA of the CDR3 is TGTGCCAGCAGCTTAGATAGCCCGGGGCTGAACACTGAAGCTTTCTTT.

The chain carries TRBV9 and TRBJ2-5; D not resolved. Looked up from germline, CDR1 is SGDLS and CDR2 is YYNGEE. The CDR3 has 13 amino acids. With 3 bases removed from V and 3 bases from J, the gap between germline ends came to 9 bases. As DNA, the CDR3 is TGTGCCAGCAGCGGCTCCCCTGAAGAGACCCAGTACTTC. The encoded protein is CASSGSPEETQYF.

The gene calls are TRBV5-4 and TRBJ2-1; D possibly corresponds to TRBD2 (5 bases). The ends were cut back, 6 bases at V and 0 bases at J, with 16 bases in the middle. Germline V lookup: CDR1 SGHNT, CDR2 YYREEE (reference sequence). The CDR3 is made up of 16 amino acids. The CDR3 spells CASTPPSGYSYNEQFF. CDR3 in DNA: TGTGCCAGCACCCCCCCGAGCGGTTACTCCTACAATGAGCAGTTCTTC.

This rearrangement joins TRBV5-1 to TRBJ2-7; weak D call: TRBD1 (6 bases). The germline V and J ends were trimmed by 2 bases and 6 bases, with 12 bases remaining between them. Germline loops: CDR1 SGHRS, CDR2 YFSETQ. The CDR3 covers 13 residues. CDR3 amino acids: CASSFPRGGEQYF. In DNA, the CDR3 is TGCGCCAGCAGCTTCCCCAGGGGCGGCGAGCAGTACTTC.

This chain's CDR3 is CASSPRTGMSTDTQYF. DNA for the CDR3: TGTGCCAGCAGCCCCCGGACAGGGATGTCCACAGATACGCAGTATTTT. This chain links TRBV3-1 (or the pseudogene TRBV3-2) with TRBJ2-3, with 8 positions matching TRBD1. The trim removed 4 bases at V and 2 bases at J, leaving 8 bases unmatched. The CDR3 is 16 amino acids. Germline lookup yields CDR1 LGHDT and CDR2 YNNKEL (reference sequence).

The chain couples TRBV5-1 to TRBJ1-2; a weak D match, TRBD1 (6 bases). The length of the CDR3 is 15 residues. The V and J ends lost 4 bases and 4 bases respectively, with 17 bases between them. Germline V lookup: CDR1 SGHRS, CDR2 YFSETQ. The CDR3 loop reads CASSPAVGGIYGYTF. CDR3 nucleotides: TGCGCCAGCAGCCCCGCGGTGGGGGGCATCTATGGCTACACCTTC.

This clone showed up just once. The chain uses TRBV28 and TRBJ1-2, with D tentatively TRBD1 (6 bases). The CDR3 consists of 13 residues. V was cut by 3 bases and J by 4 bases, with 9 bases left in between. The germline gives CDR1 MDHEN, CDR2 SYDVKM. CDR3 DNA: TGTGCCAGCAGTTTCGGGGGCGGCTATGGCTACACCTTC. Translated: CASSFGGGYGYTF.

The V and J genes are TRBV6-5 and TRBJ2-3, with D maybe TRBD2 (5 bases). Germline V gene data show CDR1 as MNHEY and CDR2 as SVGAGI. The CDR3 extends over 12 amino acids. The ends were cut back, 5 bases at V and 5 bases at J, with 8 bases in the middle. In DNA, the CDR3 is TGTGCCAGCAGTCAAACTAGAGATACGCAGTATTTT. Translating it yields CASSQTRDTQYF.

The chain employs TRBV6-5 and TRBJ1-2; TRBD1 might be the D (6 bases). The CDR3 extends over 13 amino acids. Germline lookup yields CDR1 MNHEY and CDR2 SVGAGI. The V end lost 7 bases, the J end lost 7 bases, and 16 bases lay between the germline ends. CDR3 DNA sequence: TGTGCCAGCACCCTAGAGCGGGGGCCTGGCTACACCTTC. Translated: CASTLERGPGYTF.

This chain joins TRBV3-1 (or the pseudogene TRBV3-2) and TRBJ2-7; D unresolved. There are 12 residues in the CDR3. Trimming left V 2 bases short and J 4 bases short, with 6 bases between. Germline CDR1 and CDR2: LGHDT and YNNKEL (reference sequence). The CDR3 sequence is CASSQYSYEQYF. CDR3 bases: TGTGCCAGCAGCCAATACTCGTACGAGCAGTACTTC.

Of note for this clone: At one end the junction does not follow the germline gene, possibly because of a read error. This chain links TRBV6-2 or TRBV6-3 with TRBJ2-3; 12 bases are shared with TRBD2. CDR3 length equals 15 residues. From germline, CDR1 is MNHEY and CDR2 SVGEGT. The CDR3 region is CASSLTSGGTDTQYF. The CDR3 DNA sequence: TGTGCCAGCAGCCTGACTAGCGGGGGCACCGATACGCAGTATTTT.